The rows below give T cell receptor beta chains drawn from one sample of a study of shared clonotypes between healthy human individuals. Only in-frame clones appear in the TCRdb table, and some are missing; sequencing was by immunoSEQ multiplex PCR. Among some 2.1 million clones listed, about 95% were seen once. The specimen was naive CD8+ T cells sorted from blood. The receptors derive from a man aged 18-30 years in good health. Each CDR3 is given with its conserved first and last residue. The D gene is left open where the match is weak. The size field is filled for only some rows; it gives once, few, many or a size class.

abundance,v_gene,d_gene,j_gene,CDR3nt,CDR3aa
NA,TRBV4-3,TRBD1,TRBJ1-3,TGCGCCAGCAGCCAAGATCTGGGACAGGGAAAAGGAAACACCATATATTTT,CASSQDLGQGKGNTIYF
NA,TRBV5-8,NA,TRBJ2-1,TGTGCCAGCAGCTTCGGATTCAATGAGCAGTTCTTC,CASSFGFNEQFF
NA,TRBV5-6,NA,TRBJ2-1,TGTGCCAGCAGGGTGAGGGAATCCTACAATGAGCAGTTCTTC,CASRVRESYNEQFF
once,TRBV18,NA,TRBJ1-3,TGTGCCAGCTCACCATTGAGGGTCTCTGGAAACACCATATATTTT,CASSPLRVSGNTIYF
NA,TRBV5-6,TRBD1,TRBJ1-4,TGTGCCAGCAGCAGGGACAGCGTTCCAACTAATGAAAAACTGTTTTTT,CASSRDSVPTNEKLFF
once,TRBV27,NA,TRBJ1-6,TGTGCCAGCAGGCTCAACAGGGCAGATTCACCCCTCCACTTT,CASRLNRADSPLHF
NA,TRBV9,TRBD1,TRBJ1-4,TGTGCCAGCAGCGAGACAGGGGGCGCTGGGGAAAAACTGTTTTTT,CASSETGGAGEKLFF
NA,TRBV2,NA,TRBJ1-2,TGTGCCAGCAGTGAATTAGAGGTTCCTAACTATGGCTACACCTTC,CASSELEVPNYGYTF
NA,TRBV19,NA,TRBJ2-7,TGTGCCAGTAGTATAGGGGGCCGCTCCTACGAGCAGTACTTC,CASSIGGRSYEQYF
NA,TRBV18,TRBD1,TRBJ2-7,TGTGCCAGCTCCTATCCAGGGGGCTATAAGGACGAGCAGTACTTC,CASSYPGGYKDEQYF
NA,TRBV5-1,NA,TRBJ2-7,TGCGCCAGCAGCTTGTGGCCAGGTTCCTACGAGCAGTACTTC,CASSLWPGSYEQYF
few,TRBV5-4,NA,TRBJ1-1,TGTGCCAGCAGCTTGGTTGAGAGCACTGAAGCTTTCTTT,CASSLVESTEAFF
once,TRBV15,NA,TRBJ1-2,TGTGCCACCAGCAGAGAGGAATTGGGAGGGAAATATGGCTACACCTTC,CATSREELGGKYGYTF
NA,TRBV30,NA,TRBJ2-2,TGTGCCTGGAGTGTCCTTAAACCCGGGGAGCTGTTTTTT,CAWSVLKPGELFF
NA,TRBV15,NA,TRBJ2-7,TGTGCCACCAGCAGAGTTGCAGGGGACCCTAACTCCTACGAGCAGTACTTC,CATSRVAGDPNSYEQYF
NA,TRBV7-7,NA,TRBJ2-5,TGTGCTAGCAGCTTAGCTAACAGCCAAGAGACCCAGTACTTC,CASSLANSQETQYF
NA,TRBV25-1,NA,TRBJ2-3,TGTGCCAGCAGTGAGTTGAGGACTCGCTCCGATACGCAGTATTTT,CASSELRTRSDTQYF
NA,TRBV9,TRBD1,TRBJ1-2,TGTGCCAGCAGCGTAGTTTCCTGGACAGGGATCGATGGCTACACCTTC,CASSVVSWTGIDGYTF
NA,TRBV2,NA,TRBJ1-1,TGTGCCAGCAGTGAAGGGGTTGAAGCTTTCTTT,CASSEGVEAFF
NA,TRBV4-3,TRBD1,TRBJ2-3,TGCGCCAGCAGCCCAGACAGGGTCCCAGATACGCAGTATTTT,CASSPDRVPDTQYF
NA,TRBV6-6,NA,TRBJ2-2,TGTGCCAGCAGTTTCTACTCAATTAGGGGCACCGGGGAGCTGTTTTTT,CASSFYSIRGTGELFF
NA,TRBV18,NA,TRBJ2-7,TGTGCCAGCTCACCTAGCGCAGGGCACTACGAGCAGTACTTC,CASSPSAGHYEQYF
NA,TRBV5-5,NA,TRBJ2-3,TGTGCCAGCAGCTTGTCACAGGCCCCGGGAGATACGCAGTATTTT,CASSLSQAPGDTQYF
NA,TRBV9,TRBD2,TRBJ2-3,TGTGCCAGCAGCGTCAGCGGGGGCCTAACGGTACTCACAGATACGCAGTATTTT,CASSVSGGLTVLTDTQYF
NA,TRBV11-2,NA,TRBJ2-7,TGTGCCAGCAGCACACAGGGTTGTGAGCAGTACTTC,CASSTQGCEQYF